This T cell receptor (beta chain) derives from a study of blood T cell repertoires in COVID-19. Across the study: Researchers got acute and convalescent COVID-19 samples from the United States, Italy and Spain. T cells, B-cell-depleted T cells, or PBMCs supplied cDNA or gDNA.

Those enrolled, adults aged roughly 18 to 95 years, came from about two dozen US areas. Participant-reported clinical history was the basis for cohort assignment. The junction had 10 bases not matched to a gene; V was cut back by 2 bases and J by 5 bases. Per germline, CDR1 SGHRS and CDR2 YFSETQ. This CDR3 region has 15 residues. Profiled with immunoSEQ multiplex PCR; TCRdb holds only in-frame clones, not every one. The table has more than 150,000 clones, around 73% seen once. The source of this sequence is a woman aged 45-60 years who had recovered from COVID-19. The chain combines TRBV5-1 with TRBJ2-7; 7 nucleotides align to TRBD2. Sequenced: PBMCs or T cells enriched from blood (not recorded which). CDR3 sequence reads: CASSFQRGSQDEQYF. CDR3 coding DNA: TGCGCCAGCAGCTTTCAGCGGGGCTCACAAGACGAGCAGTACTTC.